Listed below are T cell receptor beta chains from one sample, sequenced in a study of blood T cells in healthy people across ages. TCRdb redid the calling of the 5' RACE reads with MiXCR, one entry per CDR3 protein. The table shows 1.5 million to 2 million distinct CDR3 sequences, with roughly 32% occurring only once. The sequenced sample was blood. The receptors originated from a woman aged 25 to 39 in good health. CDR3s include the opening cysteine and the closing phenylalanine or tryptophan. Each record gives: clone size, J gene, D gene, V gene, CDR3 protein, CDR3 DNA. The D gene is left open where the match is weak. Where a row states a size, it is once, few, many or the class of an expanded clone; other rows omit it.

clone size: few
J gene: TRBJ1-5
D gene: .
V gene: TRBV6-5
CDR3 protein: CASSFTVGNQPQHF
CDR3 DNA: TGTGCCAGCAGCTTCACAGTTGGCAATCAGCCCCAGCATTTT

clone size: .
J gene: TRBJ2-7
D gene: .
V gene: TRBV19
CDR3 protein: CASSIDPERSSYEQYF
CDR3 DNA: TGTGCCAGTAGTATAGATCCTGAGCGATCATCTTACGAGCAGTACTTC

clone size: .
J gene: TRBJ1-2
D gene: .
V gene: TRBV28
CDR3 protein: CASSPIAQTGYTF
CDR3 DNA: TGTGCCAGCAGTCCTATAGCCCAGACTGGCTACACCTTC

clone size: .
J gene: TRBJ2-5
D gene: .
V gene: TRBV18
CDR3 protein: CASGGSVQETQYF
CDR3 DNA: TGTGCCAGCGGCGGGTCAGTCCAAGAGACCCAGTACTTC

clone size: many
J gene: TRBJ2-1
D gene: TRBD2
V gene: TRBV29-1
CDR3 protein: CSARASGLYSEQFF
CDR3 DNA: TGCAGCGCTAGGGCTAGCGGGTTGTATAGTGAGCAGTTCTTC

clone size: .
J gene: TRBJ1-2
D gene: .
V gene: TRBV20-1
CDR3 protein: CSARAHGDRANYGYTF
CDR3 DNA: TGCAGTGCTAGAGCCCACGGGGATAGGGCTAACTATGGCTACACCTTC

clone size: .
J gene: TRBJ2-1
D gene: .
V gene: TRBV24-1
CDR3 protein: CATSDPPQSTHNEQFF
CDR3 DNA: TGTGCCACCAGTGACCCCCCACAGTCTACCCACAATGAGCAGTTCTTC

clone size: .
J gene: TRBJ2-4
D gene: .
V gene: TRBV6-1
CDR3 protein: CASSGSRDIQYF
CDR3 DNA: TGTGCCAGCAGCGGTTCGAGGGACATTCAGTACTTC

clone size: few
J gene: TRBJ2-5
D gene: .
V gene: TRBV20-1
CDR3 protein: CSAFRFGETQYF
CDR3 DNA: TGCAGTGCTTTCCGTTTCGGGGAGACCCAGTACTTC

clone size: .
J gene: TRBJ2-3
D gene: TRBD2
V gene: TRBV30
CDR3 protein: CAWSLLAGLTGDTQYF
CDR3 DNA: TGTGCCTGGAGTTTACTAGCGGGGCTAACGGGAGATACGCAGTATTTT

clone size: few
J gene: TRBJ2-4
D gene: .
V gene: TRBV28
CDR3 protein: CASSQTGAKNIQYF
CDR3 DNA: TGTGCCAGCAGTCAAACAGGGGCCAAAAACATTCAGTACTTC

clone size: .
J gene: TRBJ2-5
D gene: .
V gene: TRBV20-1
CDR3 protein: CSANWGGETQYF
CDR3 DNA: TGCAGCGCTAACTGGGGCGGGGAGACCCAGTACTTC

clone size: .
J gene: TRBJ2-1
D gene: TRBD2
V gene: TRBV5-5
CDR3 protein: CATDPRSGRGDNEQFF
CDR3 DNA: TGTGCCACCGACCCGAGAAGCGGGAGAGGGGACAATGAGCAGTTCTTC

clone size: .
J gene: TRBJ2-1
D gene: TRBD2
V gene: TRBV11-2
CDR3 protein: CASSLTSGPSFF
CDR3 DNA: TGTGCCAGCAGTTTGACTAGCGGACCATCGTTCTTC

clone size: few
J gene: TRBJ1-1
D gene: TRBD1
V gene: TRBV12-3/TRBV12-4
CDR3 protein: CASRLGGAYTEAFF
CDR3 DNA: TGTGCCAGCAGACTAGGGGGCGCGTACACTGAAGCTTTCTTT

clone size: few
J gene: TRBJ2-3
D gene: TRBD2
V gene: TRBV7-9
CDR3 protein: CASSSLLANPPDTQYF
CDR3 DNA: TGTGCCAGCAGCTCATTACTAGCGAATCCCCCAGATACGCAGTATTTT

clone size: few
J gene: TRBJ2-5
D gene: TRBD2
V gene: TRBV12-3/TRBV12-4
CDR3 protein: CASGTSELWETQYF
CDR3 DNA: TGTGCCAGCGGGACTAGCGAGTTATGGGAGACCCAGTACTTC

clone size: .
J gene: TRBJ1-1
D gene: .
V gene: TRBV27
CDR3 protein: CASSFRGQVGNTEAFF
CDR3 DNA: TGTGCCAGCAGTTTCCGGGGGCAAGTCGGGAACACTGAAGCTTTCTTT

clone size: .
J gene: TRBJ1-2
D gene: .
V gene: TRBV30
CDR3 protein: CAWITGGFLGYTF
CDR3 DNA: TGTGCCTGGATCACGGGGGGGTTCCTTGGCTACACCTTC

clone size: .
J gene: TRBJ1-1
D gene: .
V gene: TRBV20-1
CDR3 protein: CSARPSSDRNTEAFF
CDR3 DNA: TGCAGTGCTAGACCGTCATCCGACAGGAACACTGAAGCTTTCTTT

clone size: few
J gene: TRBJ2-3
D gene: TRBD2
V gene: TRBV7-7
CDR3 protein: CASSPSSGGAADTQYF
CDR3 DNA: TGTGCCAGCAGTCCATCTAGCGGGGGGGCCGCAGATACGCAGTATTTT

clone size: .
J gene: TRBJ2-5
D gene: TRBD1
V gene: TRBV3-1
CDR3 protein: CASSQGQGARSTQYF
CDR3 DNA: TGTGCCAGCAGCCAAGGACAGGGGGCGCGGTCGACCCAGTACTTC

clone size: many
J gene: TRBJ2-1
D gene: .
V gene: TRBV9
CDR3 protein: CASSVGNRYNEQFF
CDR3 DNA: TGTGCCAGCAGCGTAGGAAACAGATACAATGAGCAGTTCTTC

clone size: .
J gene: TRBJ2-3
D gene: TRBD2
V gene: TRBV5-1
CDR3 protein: CASSTEAPRLLAGPTDTQYF
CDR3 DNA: TGCGCCAGCAGCACTGAGGCCCCCCGACTGCTAGCGGGACCCACAGATACGCAGTATTTT

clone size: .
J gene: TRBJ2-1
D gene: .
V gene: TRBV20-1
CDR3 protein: CSARARISSYNEQFF
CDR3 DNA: TGCAGTGCTAGAGCTAGGATTAGCTCCTACAATGAGCAGTTCTTC

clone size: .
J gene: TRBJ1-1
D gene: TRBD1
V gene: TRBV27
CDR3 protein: CASSFQGGGTEAFF
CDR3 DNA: TGTGCCAGCAGTTTCCAGGGGGGAGGCACTGAAGCTTTCTTT

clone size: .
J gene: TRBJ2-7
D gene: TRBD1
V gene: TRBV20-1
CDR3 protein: CSASGATGERDQYF
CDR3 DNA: TGCAGTGCTAGCGGGGCGACAGGGGAAAGGGACCAGTACTTC

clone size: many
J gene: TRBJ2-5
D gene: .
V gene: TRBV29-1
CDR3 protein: CSVEEPAAQETQYF
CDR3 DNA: TGCAGCGTTGAAGAGCCGGCGGCACAAGAGACCCAGTACTTC

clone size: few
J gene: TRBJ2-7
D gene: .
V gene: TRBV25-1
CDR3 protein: CASSATRDPISYEQYF
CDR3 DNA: TGTGCCAGCAGTGCCACTCGGGACCCTATTTCCTACGAGCAGTACTTC

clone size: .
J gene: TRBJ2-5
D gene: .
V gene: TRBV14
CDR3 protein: CASSQFQGSRETQYF
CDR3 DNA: TGTGCCAGCAGCCAATTTCAGGGTTCGCGGGAGACCCAGTACTTC

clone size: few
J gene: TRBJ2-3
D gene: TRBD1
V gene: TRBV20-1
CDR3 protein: CSAWTGGTDTQYF
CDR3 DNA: TGCAGTGCTTGGACAGGGGGGACAGATACGCAGTATTTT

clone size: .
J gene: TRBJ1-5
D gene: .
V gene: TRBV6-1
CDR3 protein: CASSAQQRTSSSQPQHF
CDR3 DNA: TGTGCCAGCAGTGCACAACAGAGAACTTCGTCAAGTCAGCCCCAGCATTTT

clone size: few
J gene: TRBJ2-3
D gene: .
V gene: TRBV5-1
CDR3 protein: CASSQTGVADTQYF
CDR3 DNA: TGCGCCAGCAGCCAGACGGGAGTCGCAGATACGCAGTATTTT

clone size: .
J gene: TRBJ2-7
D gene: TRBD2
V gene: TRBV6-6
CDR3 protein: CASSYREAAAYEQYF
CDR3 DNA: TGTGCCAGCAGTTACCGGGAGGCAGCGGCCTACGAGCAGTACTTC

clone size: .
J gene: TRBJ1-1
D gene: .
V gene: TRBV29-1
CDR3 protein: CSVDSGRQTEAFF
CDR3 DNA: TGCAGCGTTGATAGCGGGAGACAGACTGAAGCTTTCTTT

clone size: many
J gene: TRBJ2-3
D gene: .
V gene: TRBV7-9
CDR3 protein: CASSADTQYF
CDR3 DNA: TGTGCCAGCTCAGCAGATACGCAGTATTTT

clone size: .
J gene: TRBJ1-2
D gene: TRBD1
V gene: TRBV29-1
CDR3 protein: CSVERTGVWGYGYTF
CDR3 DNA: TGCAGCGTTGAACGGACAGGGGTTTGGGGCTATGGCTACACCTTC

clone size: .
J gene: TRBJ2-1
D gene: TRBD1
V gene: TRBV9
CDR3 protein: CASSGRQGVLSEQFF
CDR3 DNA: TGTGCCAGCAGCGGGAGACAGGGGGTTTTAAGTGAGCAGTTCTTC

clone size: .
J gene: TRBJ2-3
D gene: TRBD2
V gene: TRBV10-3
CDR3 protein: CAISESSGSGTLRDTQYF
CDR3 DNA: TGTGCCATCAGTGAGTCGAGTGGTAGCGGGACCTTGAGAGATACGCAGTATTTT

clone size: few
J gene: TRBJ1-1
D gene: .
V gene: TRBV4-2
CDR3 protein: CASSPRAMNTEAFF
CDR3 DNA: TGTGCCAGCAGCCCCAGAGCCATGAACACTGAAGCTTTCTTT